This TCR beta chain was captured in a study of blood T cells in healthy people across ages. The table lists this clonotype with many counts. The study drew donors from healthy Caucasian individuals in Russia aged roughly 6 to 95. PCR was performed a second time for about 7 to 12 cycles using a sample-barcoded 5' primer and a J-beta primer mix. TCRdb reprocessed the 5' RACE reads via MiXCR and lists one record per CDR3 protein. This sample carries approximately 1,000,000 distinct CDR3 sequences, 35% to 45% of them seen once, and the ten largest clones take roughly 14%. Germline loops: CDR1 DFQATT, CDR2 SNEGSKA (reference sequence). This CDR3 region has 15 residues. Unmatched junction bases numbered 14, after V lost 6 bases and J lost 8 bases.

This chain links TRBV20-1 with TRBJ2-1; 9 bases line up with TRBD1. This TCR came from a young man in good health. Sequencing input: blood. CDR3 in amino acids: CSADRGQGIRDEQFF. In DNA form, the CDR3 reads TGCAGTGCCGACCGGGGACAGGGTATTCGTGATGAGCAGTTCTTC.